This TCR beta chain was profiled in a study of blood T cells in healthy people across ages. This clonotype was counted between two and nine times. With a J-beta primer mix and a sample-barcoded 5' primer, a second PCR ran about 6 to 11 cycles. TCRdb re-derived calls from the 5' RACE reads in MiXCR, one entry per CDR3 protein. The data contain about 900,000 distinct CDR3 sequences, about 62% of them singletons. Sample: blood. The source of this sequence is a man aged 30 to 39 in good health.

The CDR3 sequence: CATSRTRGIYNEQFF. DNA of the CDR3: TGTGCCACCAGCAGAACCAGGGGGATCTACAATGAGCAGTTCTTC. The V call is TRBV15, the J call TRBJ2-1; 7 nucleotides align to TRBD1. Per the germline V gene, CDR1 is LNHNV and CDR2 is YYDKDF (reference sequence). The V and J ends lost 2 bases and 3 bases, in that order; junction bases with no gene match: 4. CDR3 length: 15 amino acids.